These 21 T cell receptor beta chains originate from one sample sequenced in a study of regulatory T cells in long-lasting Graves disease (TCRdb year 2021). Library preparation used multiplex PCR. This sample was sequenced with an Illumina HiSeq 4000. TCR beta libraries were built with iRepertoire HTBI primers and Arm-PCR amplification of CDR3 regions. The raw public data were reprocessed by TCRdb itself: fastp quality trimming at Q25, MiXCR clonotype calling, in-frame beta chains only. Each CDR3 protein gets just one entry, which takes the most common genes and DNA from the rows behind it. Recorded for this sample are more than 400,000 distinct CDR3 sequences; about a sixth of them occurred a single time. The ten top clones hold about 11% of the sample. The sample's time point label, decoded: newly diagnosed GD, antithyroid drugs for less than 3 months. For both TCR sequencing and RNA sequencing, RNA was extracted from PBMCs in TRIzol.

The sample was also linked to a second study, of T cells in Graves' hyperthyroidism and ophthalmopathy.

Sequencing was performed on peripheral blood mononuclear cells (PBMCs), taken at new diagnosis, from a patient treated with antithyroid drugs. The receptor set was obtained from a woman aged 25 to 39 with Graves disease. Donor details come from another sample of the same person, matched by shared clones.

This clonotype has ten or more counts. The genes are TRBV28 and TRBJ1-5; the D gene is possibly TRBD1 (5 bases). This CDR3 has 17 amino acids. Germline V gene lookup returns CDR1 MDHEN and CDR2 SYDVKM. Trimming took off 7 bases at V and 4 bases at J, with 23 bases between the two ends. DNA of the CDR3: TGTGCCAGCAAGCCGGGGGGGATCAACGGCGAAAATCAGCCCCAGCATTTT. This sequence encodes CASKPGGINGENQPQHF.

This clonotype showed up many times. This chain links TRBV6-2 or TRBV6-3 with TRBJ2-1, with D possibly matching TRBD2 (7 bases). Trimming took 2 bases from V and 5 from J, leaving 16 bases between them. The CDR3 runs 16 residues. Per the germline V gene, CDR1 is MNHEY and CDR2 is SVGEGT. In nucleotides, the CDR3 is TGTGCCAGCAGTTACCCGCGGGGGAGGGACAACAATGAGCAGTTCTTC. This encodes CASSYPRGRDNNEQFF.

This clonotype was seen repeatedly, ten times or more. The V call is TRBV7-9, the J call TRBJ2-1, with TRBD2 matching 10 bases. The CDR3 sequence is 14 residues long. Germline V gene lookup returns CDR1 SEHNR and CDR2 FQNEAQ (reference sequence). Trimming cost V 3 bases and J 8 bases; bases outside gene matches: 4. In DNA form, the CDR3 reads TGTGCCAGCAGCTTGGGACTAGCGCAAGATGAGCAGTTCTTC. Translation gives CASSLGLAQDEQFF.

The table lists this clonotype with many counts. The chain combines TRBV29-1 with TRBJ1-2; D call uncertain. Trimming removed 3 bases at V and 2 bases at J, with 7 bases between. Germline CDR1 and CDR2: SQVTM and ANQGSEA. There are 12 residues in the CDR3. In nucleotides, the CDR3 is TGCAGCGTTGACCGGCAGAACTATGGCTACACCTTC. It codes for CSVDRQNYGYTF.

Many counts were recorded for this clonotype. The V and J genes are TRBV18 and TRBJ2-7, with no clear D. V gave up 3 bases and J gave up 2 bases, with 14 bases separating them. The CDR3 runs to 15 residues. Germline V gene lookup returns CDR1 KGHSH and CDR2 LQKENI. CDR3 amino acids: CASSPWEMHPYEQYF. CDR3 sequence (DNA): TGTGCCAGCTCACCGTGGGAAATGCACCCCTACGAGCAGTACTTC.

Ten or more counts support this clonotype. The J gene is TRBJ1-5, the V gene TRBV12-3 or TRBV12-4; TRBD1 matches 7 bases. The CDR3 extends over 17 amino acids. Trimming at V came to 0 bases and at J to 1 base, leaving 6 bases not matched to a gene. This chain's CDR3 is CASSLARPTGSNQPQHF. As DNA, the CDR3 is TGTGCCAGCAGTTTAGCGAGGCCGACAGGGAGCAATCAGCCCCAGCATTTT.

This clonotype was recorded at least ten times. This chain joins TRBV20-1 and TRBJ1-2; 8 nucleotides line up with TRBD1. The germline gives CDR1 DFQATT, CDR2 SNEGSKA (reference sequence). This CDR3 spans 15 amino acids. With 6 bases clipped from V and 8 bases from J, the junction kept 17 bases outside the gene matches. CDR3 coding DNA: TGCAGTGCCAAGTCTTATCAGGGGGCCCGGCCGGGCTACACCTTC. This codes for CSAKSYQGARPGYTF.

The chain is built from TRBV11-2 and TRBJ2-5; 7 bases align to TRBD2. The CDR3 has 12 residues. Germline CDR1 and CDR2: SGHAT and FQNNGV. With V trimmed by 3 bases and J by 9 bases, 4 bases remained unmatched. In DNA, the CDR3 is TGTGCCAGCAGCTTGGGGGGGGGGGCCCAGTACTTC. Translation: CASSLGGGAQYF. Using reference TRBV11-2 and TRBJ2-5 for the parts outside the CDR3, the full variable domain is EAGVAQSPRYKIIEKRQSVAFWCNPISGHATLYWYQQILGQGPKLLIQFQNNGVVDDSQLPKDRFSAERLKGVDSTLKIQPAKLEDSAVYLCASSLGGGAQYFGPGTRLLVL.

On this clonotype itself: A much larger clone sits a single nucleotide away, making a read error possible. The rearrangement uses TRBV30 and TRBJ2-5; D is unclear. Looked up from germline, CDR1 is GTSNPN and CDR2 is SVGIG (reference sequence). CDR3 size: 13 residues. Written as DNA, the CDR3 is TGTGCCTGGAGTTTAGGAAACCAAGAGGCCCAGTACTTC. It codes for CAWSLGNQEAQYF.

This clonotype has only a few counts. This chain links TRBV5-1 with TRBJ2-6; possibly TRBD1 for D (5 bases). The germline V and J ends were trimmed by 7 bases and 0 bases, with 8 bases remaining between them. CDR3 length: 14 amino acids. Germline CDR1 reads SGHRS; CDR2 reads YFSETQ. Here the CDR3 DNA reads TGCGCCAGCGTAGACAGCTCTGGGGCCAACGTCCTGACTTTC. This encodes CASVDSSGANVLTF.

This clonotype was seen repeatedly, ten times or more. The CDR3 DNA reads TGTGCCAGCAGTGTGCCAGGCGGGTCAATTTTCACAGATACGCAGTATTTT. Amino acid sequence: CASSVPGGSIFTDTQYF. This chain joins TRBV28 and TRBJ2-3; the D gene is possibly TRBD2 (5 bases). In germline, CDR1 is MDHEN, CDR2 SYDVKM. The CDR3 is made up of 17 amino acids. Trimming pared 5 bases from V and 2 bases from J, leaving 20 bases between.

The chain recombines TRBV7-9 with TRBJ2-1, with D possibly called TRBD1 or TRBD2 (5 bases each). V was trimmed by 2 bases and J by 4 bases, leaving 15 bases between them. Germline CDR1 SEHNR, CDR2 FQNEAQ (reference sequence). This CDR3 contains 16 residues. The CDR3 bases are TGTGCCAGCAGCTTAAGTTTGGGACCGGAGTACAATGAGCAGTTCTTC. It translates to CASSLSLGPEYNEQFF.

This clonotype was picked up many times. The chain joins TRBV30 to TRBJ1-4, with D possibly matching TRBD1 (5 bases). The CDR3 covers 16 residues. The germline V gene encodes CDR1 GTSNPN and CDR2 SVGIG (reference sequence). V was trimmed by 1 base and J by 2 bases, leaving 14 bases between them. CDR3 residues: CAWSARGFATNEKLFF. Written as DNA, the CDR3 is TGTGCCTGGAGTGCCCGGGGGTTCGCGACTAATGAAAAACTGTTTTTT.

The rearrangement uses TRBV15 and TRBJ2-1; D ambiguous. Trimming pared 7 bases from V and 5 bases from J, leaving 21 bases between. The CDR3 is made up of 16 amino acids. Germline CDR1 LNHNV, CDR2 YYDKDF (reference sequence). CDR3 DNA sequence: TGTGCCACCACCTTGACACGAAACCCTAAGCACAATGAGCAGTTCTTC. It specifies CATTLTRNPKHNEQFF.

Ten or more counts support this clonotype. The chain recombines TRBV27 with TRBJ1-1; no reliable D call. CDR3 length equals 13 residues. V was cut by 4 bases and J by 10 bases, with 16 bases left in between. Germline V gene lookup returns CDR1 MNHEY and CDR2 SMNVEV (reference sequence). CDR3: CASSSFPEKVAFF. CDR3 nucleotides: TGTGCCAGCAGTTCCTTTCCGGAAAAGGTAGCTTTCTTT.

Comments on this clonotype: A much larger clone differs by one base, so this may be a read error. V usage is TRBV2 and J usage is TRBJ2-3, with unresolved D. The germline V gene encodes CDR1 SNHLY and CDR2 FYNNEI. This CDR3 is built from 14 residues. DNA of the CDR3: TGTACCAGCAGCCCCTATGGGAGCACAGATACGCAGTATTTT. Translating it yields CTSSPYGSTDTQYF.

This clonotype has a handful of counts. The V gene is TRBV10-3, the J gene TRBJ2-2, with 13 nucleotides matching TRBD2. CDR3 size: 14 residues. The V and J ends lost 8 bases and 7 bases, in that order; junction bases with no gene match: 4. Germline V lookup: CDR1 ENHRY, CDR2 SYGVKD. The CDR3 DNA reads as TGTGCCATCCTCGGGACTAGCGGGGACGGGGAGCTGTTTTTT. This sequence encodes CAILGTSGDGELFF.

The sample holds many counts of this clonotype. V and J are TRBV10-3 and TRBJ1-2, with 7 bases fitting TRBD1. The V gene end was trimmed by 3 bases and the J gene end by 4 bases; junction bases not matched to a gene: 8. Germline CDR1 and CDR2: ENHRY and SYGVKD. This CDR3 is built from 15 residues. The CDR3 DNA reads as TGTGCCATCAGTGACTCGAAAGACAGGGTCTATGGCTACACCTTC. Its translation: CAISDSKDRVYGYTF.

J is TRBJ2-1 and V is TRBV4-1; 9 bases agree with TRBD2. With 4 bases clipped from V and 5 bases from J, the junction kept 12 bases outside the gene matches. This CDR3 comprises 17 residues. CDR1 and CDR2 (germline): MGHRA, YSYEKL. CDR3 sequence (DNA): TGCGCCAGCAGCCTCAAGGTCCAGGGACTAGCTCACAATGAGCAGTTCTTC. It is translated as CASSLKVQGLAHNEQFF.

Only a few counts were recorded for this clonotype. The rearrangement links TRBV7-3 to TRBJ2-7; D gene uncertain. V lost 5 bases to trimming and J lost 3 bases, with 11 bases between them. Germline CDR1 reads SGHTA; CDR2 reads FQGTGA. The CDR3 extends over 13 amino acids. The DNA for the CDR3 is TGTGCCAGCAGCCCTCCCGAGGTCTACGAGCAGTACTTC. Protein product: CASSPPEVYEQYF.

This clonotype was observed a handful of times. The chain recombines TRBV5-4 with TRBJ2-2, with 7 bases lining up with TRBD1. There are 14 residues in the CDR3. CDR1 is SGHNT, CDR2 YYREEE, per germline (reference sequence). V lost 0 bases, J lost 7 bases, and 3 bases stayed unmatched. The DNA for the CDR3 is TGTGCCAGCAGCTTGGACAGGGGCGACGGGGAGCTGTTTTTT. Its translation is CASSLDRGDGELFF. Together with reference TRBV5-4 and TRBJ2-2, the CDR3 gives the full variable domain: ETGVTQSPTHLIKTRGQQVTLRCSSQSGHNTVSWYQQALGQGPQFIFQYYREEENGRGNFPPRFSGLQFPNYSSELNVNALELDDSALYLCASSLDRGDGELFFGEGSRLTVL.